The present T cell receptor (beta chain) was sequenced within a study of blood T cells in healthy people across ages. The wider study: About one barcoded beta molecule per two T cells was the capture yield of template switching.

Using a J-beta primer mix together with a sample-barcoded 5' primer, a second PCR was run for roughly 6 to 11 cycles. Each CDR3 protein gets one entry after TCRdb re-called the 5' RACE reads with MiXCR. The sample contains about 1.7 million distinct CDR3 sequences, roughly 30% of which appear only once. This CDR3 is built from 16 residues. Germline trimming cut 5 bases from V and 4 bases from J; bases unmatched to any gene: 10. Germline assignment: CDR1 SGHVS and CDR2 FQNEAQ. Source material: blood. This rearrangement joins TRBV7-8 to TRBJ2-3; 9 bases agree with TRBD1. The origin of this receptor is a woman in her 30s in good health. The CDR3 DNA reads as TGTGCCAGCAGCCACCATCCGGGACAGGGCCCAGATACGCAGTATTTT. It encodes CASSHHPGQGPDTQYF.